At least ten counts were recorded for the clone carrying this TCR beta chain. Its antigen is undetermined. The data derive from a study of blood T cells in healthy people across ages. As for the study in general: For every two T cells, template switching captured about one barcoded beta molecule. General study points: In older individuals, TCR beta diversity per million T cells was lower, falling roughly linearly with age.

A second PCR of 7 to 11 cycles used a sample-barcoded 5' primer and a J-beta primer mix. Sequencing yielded, for each sample, at least 3 million paired-end reads carrying CDR3. One entry per CDR3 protein, called by TCRdb with MiXCR from the 5' RACE reads. The table lists 650,000 to 800,000 distinct CDR3 sequences, about 50% of them singletons. The CDR3 is made up of 14 amino acids. V gave up 5 bases and J gave up 10 bases, with 18 bases separating them. Sequences were obtained from blood. The TCR was taken from a woman older than 75 in good health. V usage is TRBV12-3 or TRBV12-4 and J usage is TRBJ2-1; D is perhaps TRBD1 (6 bases). CDR3 bases: TGTGCCAGCAGTCCCAGGGGCCCCTTCGCCGAGCAGTTCTTC. This translates into CASSPRGPFAEQFF.